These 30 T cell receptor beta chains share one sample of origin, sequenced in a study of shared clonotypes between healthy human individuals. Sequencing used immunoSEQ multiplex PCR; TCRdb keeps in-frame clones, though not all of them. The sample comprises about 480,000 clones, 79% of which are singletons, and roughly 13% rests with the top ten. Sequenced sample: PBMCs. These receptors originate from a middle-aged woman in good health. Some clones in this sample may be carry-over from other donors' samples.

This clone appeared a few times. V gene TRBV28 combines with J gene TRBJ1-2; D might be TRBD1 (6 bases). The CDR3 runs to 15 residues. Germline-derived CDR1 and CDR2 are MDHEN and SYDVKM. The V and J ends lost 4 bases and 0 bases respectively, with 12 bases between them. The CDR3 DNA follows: TGTGCCAGCAGTTCCGAGGGGGAAGCTAACTATGGCTACACCTTC. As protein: CASSSEGEANYGYTF.

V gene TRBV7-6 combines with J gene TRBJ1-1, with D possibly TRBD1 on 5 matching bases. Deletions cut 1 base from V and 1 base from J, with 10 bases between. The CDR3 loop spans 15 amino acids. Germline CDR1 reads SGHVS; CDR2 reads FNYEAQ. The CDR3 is CASSLVGVENTEAFF. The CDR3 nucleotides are TGTGCCAGCAGCTTAGTAGGGGTGGAGAACACTGAAGCTTTCTTT.

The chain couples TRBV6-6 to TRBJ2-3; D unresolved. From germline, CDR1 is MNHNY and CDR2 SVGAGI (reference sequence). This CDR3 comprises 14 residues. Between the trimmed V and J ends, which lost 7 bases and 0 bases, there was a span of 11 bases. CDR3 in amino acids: CASKAPVSTDTQYF. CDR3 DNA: TGTGCCAGCAAGGCACCGGTTAGCACAGATACGCAGTATTTT.

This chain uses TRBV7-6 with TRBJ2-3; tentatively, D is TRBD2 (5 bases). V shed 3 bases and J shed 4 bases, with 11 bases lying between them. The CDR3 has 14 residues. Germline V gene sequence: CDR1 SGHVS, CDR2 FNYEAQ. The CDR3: CASSLGLRADTQYF. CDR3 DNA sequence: TGTGCCAGCAGCTTGGGTTTGCGGGCAGATACGCAGTATTTT.

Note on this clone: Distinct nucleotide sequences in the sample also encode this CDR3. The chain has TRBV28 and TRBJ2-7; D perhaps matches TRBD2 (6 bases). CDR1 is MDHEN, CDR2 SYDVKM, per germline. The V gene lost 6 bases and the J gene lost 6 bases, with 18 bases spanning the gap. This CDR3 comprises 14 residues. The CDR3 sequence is CASSLPDRGGEQYF. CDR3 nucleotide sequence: TGTGCCAGCAGCCTCCCGGACCGGGGAGGCGAGCAGTACTTC.

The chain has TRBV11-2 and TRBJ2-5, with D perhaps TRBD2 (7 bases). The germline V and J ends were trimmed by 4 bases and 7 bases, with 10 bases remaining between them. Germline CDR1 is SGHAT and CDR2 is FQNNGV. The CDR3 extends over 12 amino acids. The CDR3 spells CASSSGGRTQYF. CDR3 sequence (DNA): TGTGCCAGCAGCTCGGGGGGCAGGACCCAGTACTTC.

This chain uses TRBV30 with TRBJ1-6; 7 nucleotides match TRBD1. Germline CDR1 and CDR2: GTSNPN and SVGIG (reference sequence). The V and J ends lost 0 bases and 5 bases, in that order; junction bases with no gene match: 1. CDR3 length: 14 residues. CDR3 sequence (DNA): TGTGCCTGGAGTGTAGGGACAGATAATTCACCCCTCCACTTT. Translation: CAWSVGTDNSPLHF. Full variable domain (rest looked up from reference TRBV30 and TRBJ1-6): SQTIHQWPATLVQPVGSPLSLECTVEGTSNPNLYWYRQAAGRGLQLLFYSVGIGQISSEVPQNLSASRPQDRQFILSSKKLLLSDSGFYLCAWSVGTDNSPLHFGNGTRLTVT.

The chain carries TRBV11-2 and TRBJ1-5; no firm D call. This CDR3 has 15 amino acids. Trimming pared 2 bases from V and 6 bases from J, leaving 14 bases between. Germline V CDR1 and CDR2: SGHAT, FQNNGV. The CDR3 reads CASSLKWEVGQPQHF. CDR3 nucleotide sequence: TGTGCCAGCAGCTTAAAATGGGAAGTTGGTCAGCCCCAGCATTTT.

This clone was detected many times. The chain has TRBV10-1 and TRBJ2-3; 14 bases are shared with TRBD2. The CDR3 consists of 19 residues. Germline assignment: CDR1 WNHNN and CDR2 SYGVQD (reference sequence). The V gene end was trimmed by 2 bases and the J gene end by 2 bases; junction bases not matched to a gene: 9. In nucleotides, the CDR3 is TGCGCCAGCAGTGAGCAGGGACTAGCGGGAGCGGGGTTCACAGATACGCAGTATTTT. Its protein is CASSEQGLAGAGFTDTQYF.

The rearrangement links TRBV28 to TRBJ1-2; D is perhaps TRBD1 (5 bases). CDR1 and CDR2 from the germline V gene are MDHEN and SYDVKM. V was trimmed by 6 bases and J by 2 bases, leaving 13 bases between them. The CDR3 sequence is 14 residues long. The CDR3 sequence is CASSLGLPNYGYTF. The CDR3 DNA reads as TGTGCCAGCAGCTTGGGACTACCAAACTATGGCTACACCTTC.

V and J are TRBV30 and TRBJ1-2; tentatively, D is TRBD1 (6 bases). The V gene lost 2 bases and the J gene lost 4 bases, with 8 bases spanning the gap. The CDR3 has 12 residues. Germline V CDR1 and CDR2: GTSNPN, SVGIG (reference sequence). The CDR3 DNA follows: TGTGCCTGGAGTTGGGACACCTATGGCTACACCTTC. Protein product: CAWSWDTYGYTF.

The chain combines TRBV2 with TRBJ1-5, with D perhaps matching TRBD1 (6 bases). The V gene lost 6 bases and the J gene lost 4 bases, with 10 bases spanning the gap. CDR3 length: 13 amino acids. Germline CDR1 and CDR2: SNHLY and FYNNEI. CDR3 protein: CASSKGGNQPQHF. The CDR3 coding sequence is TGTGCCAGCAGCAAGGGGGGTAATCAGCCCCAGCATTTT.

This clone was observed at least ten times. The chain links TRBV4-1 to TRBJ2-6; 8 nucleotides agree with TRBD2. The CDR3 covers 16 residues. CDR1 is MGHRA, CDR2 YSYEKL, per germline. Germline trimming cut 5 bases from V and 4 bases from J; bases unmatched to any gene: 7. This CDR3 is CASSGGLAFGANVLTF. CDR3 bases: TGCGCCAGCAGCGGAGGACTAGCATTCGGGGCCAACGTCCTGACTTTC.

Here the CDR3 reads CASSPYALSNTGELFF. The CDR3 DNA is TGTGCCAGTAGTCCTTACGCCCTTTCGAACACCGGGGAGCTGTTTTTT. The chain couples TRBV19 to TRBJ2-2; D remains ambiguous. The germline gives CDR1 LNHDA, CDR2 SQIVND (reference sequence). This CDR3 comprises 16 residues. The ends were cut back, 5 bases at V and 0 bases at J, with 13 bases in the middle.

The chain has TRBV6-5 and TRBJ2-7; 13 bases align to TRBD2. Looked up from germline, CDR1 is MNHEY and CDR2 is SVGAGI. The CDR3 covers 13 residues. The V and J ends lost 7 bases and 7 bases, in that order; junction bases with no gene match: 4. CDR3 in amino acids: CASTGLAGVEQYF. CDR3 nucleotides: TGTGCCAGCACCGGACTAGCGGGAGTGGAGCAGTACTTC.

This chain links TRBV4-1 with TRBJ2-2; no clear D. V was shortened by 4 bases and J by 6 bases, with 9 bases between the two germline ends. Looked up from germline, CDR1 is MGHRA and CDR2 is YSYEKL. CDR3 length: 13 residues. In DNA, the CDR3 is TGCGCCAGCAGCCGAGGCCTGTCCGGGGAGCTGTTTTTT. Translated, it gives CASSRGLSGELFF.

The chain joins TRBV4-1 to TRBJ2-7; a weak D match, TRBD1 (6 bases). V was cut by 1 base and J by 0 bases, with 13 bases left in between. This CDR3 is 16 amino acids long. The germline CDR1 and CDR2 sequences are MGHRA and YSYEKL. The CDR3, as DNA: TGCGCCAGCAGCCAAGTCGCAGGGGCCAGCTCCTACGAGCAGTACTTC. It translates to CASSQVAGASSYEQYF.

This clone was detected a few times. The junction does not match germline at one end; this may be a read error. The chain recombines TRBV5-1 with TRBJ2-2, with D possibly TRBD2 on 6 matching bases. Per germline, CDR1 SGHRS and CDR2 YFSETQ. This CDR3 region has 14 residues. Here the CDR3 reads CASSSSSGGGALFF. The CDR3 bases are TGCGCCAGCAGCTCCTCAAGCGGTGGCGGGGCGCTGTTTTTT.

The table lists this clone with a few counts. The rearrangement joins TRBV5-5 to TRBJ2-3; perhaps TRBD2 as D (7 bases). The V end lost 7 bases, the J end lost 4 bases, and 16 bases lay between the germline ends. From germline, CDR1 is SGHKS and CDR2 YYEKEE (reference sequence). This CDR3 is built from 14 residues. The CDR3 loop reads CASVTPGGSDTQYF. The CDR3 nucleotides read TGTGCCAGCGTAACCCCGGGGGGCTCAGATACGCAGTATTTT.

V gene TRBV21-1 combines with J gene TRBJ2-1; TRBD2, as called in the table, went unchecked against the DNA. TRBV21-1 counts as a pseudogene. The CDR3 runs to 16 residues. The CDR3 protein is CASSKGELAAYNEQFF. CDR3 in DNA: TGTGCCAGCAGCAAAGGCGAACTAGCGGCCTACAATGAGCAGTTCTTC.

This chain's CDR3 is CASQQGSTNEKLFF. DNA for the CDR3: TGTGCCAGTCAACAGGGGTCGACTAATGAAAAACTGTTTTTT. The genes are TRBV19 and TRBJ1-4; TRBD1 agrees at 7 bases. CDR3 length: 14 amino acids. Germline V CDR1 and CDR2: LNHDA, SQIVND (reference sequence). The V gene end was trimmed by 8 bases and the J gene end by 2 bases; junction bases not matched to a gene: 5.

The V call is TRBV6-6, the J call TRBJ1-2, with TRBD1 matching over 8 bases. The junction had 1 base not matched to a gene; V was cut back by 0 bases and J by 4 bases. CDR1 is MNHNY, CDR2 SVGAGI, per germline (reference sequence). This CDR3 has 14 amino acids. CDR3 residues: CASSYSTGGYGYTF. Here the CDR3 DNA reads TGTGCCAGCAGTTACTCTACAGGGGGCTATGGCTACACCTTC.

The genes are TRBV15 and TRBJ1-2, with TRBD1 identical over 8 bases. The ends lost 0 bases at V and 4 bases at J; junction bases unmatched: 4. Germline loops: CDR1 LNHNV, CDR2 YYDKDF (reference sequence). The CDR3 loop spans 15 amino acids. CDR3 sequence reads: CATSREGQGIYGYTF. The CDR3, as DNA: TGTGCCACCAGCAGAGAAGGACAGGGCATCTATGGCTACACCTTC.

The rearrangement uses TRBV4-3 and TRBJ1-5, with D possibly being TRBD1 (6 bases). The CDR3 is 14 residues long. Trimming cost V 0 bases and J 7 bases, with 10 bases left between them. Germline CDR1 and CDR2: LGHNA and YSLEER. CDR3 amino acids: CASSQDAGDQPQHF. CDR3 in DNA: TGCGCCAGCAGCCAAGACGCAGGGGACCAGCCCCAGCATTTT.

CDR3 nucleotides: TGCGCCAGCAGTCAGGGACCAGCACTATCTTACTACGAGCAGTACTTC. It specifies CASSQGPALSYYEQYF. The gene calls are TRBV23-1 and TRBJ2-7; the D gene could be TRBD1 or TRBD2 (5 bases each). TRBV23-1 is an ORF for which the function is uncertain. V lost 3 bases and J 3 bases, leaving 18 bases between the germline ends. The CDR3 loop spans 16 amino acids.

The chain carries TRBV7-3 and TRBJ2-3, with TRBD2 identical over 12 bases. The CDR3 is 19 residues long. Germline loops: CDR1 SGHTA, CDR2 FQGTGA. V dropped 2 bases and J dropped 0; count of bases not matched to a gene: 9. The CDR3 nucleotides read TGTGCCAGCAGCTTAGCTAGCGGGAGGGCCCCGCTTAGCACAGATACGCAGTATTTT. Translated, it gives CASSLASGRAPLSTDTQYF.

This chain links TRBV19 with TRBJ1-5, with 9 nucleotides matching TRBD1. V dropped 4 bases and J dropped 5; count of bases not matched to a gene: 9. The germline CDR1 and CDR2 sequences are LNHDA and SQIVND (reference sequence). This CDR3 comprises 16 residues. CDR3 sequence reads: CASSTSDRGIYQPQHF. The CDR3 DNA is TGTGCCAGTAGTACCAGCGACAGGGGGATATATCAGCCCCAGCATTTT.

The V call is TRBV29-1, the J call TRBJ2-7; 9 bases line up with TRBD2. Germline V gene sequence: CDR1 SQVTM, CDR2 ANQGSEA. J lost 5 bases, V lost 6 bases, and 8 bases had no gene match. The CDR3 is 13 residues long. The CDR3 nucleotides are TGCAGCGTGGGAGTAGCGGGAGTCGACGAGCAGTACTTC. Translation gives CSVGVAGVDEQYF.

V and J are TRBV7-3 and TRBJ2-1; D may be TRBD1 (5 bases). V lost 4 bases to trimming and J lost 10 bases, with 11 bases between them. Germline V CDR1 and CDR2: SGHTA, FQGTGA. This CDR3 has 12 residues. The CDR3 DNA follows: TGTGCCAGCAGCTCCAGGGCAGGCGAGCAGTTCTTC. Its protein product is CASSSRAGEQFF.

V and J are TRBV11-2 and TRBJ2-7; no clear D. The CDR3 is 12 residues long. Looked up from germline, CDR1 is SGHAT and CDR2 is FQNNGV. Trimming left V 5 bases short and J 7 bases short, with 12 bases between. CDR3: CASSPFIGEQYF. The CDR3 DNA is TGTGCCAGCAGCCCCTTCATCGGGGAGCAGTACTTC.